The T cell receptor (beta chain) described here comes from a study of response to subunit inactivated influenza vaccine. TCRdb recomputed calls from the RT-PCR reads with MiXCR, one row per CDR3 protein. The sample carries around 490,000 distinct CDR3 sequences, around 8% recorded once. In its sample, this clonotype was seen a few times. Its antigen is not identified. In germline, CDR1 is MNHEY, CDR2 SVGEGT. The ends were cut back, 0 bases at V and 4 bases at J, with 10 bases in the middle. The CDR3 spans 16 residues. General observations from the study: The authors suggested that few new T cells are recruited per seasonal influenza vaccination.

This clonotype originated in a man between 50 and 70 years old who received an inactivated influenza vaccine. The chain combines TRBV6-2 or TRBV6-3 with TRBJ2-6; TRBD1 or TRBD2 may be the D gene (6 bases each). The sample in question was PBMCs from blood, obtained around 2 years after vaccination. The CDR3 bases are TGTGCCAGCAGTTACTCCCGGGGGCCAGGGGCCAACGTCCTGACTTTC. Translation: CASSYSRGPGANVLTF.